This entry lists 20 T cell receptor beta chains sequenced from one sample in a study of response to subunit inactivated influenza vaccine. Each CDR3 protein is one row after TCRdb ran MiXCR on the RT-PCR reads. This table holds almost 600,000 distinct CDR3 sequences, around 15% found once. The sample in question was PBMCs from blood, obtained 11 to 12 days after vaccination. Every receptor here comes from a man aged 45 to 65 who received an inactivated influenza vaccine.

This chain links TRBV7-2 with TRBJ2-1, with no clear D. CDR3 size: 17 residues. V dropped 1 base and J dropped 5 bases, with 18 bases sitting between them. Germline values: CDR1 SGHTA, CDR2 FQGNSA. The CDR3 nucleotides are TGTGCCAGCAGCTTAGTGGGCCTTTCCAAAAGGGACAATGAGCAGTTCTTC. Amino acids: CASSLVGLSKRDNEQFF.

This clonotype was found a few times. V usage is TRBV5-1 and J usage is TRBJ2-5; 7 bases match TRBD1. The length of the CDR3 is 13 residues. Germline lookup yields CDR1 SGHRS and CDR2 YFSETQ. The trim removed 0 bases at V and 7 bases at J, leaving 3 bases unmatched. The CDR3 nucleotides read TGCGCCAGCAGCTTGGACAGGGGCGGGACCCAGTACTTC. Protein product: CASSLDRGGTQYF.

The rearrangement uses TRBV2 and TRBJ2-7; D unclear. This CDR3 has 14 residues. Germline-derived CDR1 and CDR2 are SNHLY and FYNNEI. V lost 6 bases, J lost 7 bases, and 19 bases lay in between. This CDR3 reads CASRSDGQVWEQYF. As DNA, the CDR3 is TGTGCCAGCAGATCGGACGGGCAGGTGTGGGAGCAGTACTTC.

This clonotype has at least ten counts. The J gene is TRBJ2-1, the V gene TRBV15; D is possibly TRBD2 (5 bases). Germline V gene lookup returns CDR1 LNHNV and CDR2 YYDKDF (reference sequence). The CDR3 length is 14 residues. Trimming took 3 bases from V and 4 from J, leaving 10 bases between them. The CDR3 here is CATSSGGLYNEQFF. The CDR3 DNA follows: TGTGCCACCAGCAGTGGAGGTTTGTACAATGAGCAGTTCTTC.

This clonotype appeared a few times. The CDR3 sequence is CSVESGVNTEAFF. The CDR3 DNA reads TGCAGCGTTGAGTCCGGGGTAAACACTGAAGCTTTCTTT. The genes are TRBV29-1 and TRBJ1-1; no clear D gene. The CDR3 covers 13 residues. Per the germline V gene, CDR1 is SQVTM and CDR2 is ANQGSEA. Trimming removed 3 bases at V and 2 bases at J, with 10 bases between.

CDR3 region: CASSLLLNEQFF. CDR3 coding DNA: TGTGCCAGCAGTTTACTACTGAATGAGCAGTTCTTC. V and J are TRBV28 and TRBJ2-1; D is unresolved. V was trimmed by 2 bases and J by 7 bases, leaving 6 bases between them. This CDR3 has 12 amino acids. The germline gives CDR1 MDHEN, CDR2 SYDVKM.

This clonotype was seen only a few times. The V call is TRBV20-1, the J call TRBJ2-7; TRBD1 might be the D (7 bases). The V end lost 5 bases, the J end lost 5 bases, and 19 bases lay between the germline ends. Germline values: CDR1 DFQATT, CDR2 SNEGSKA (reference sequence). The CDR3 loop spans 14 amino acids. This CDR3 reads CSAPLRQGGDEQYF. The CDR3 nucleotides read TGCAGTGCTCCCCTGCGGCAGGGGGGCGACGAGCAGTACTTC.

The J gene is TRBJ1-1, the V gene TRBV12-3 or TRBV12-4; unclear D gene. The CDR3 extends over 13 amino acids. V lost 5 bases, J lost 11 bases, and 18 bases lay in between. CDR3 nucleotide sequence: TGTGCCAGCAGTCTGCTGGGTCGTGCGAAGGCTTTCTTT. Protein sequence: CASSLLGRAKAFF.

For this clonotype: This may stem from a read error, because a much larger clone lies one nucleotide away. Because the CDR3 is missing its conserved closing phenylalanine or tryptophan, this is likely a read error. This rearrangement joins TRBV29-1 to TRBJ2-5; D not resolved. This CDR3 region has 13 residues. Trimming left V 2 bases short and J 4 bases short, with 11 bases between. CDR1 and CDR2 from the germline V gene are SQVTM and ANQGSEA. CDR3 protein: CSVEYLPGETQYL. The CDR3 DNA reads TGCAGCGTTGAATACCTCCCGGGAGAGACCCAGTACTTG.

There are a few counts of this clonotype. V and J are TRBV20-1 and TRBJ2-5, with 7 bases that match TRBD2. Germline V CDR1 and CDR2: DFQATT, SNEGSKA (reference sequence). This CDR3 spans 15 amino acids. V lost 3 bases, J lost 5 bases, and 12 bases stayed unmatched. The CDR3 reads CSASESGEWGETQYF. DNA of the CDR3: TGCAGTGCTAGTGAAAGCGGGGAGTGGGGGGAGACCCAGTACTTC.

The sample holds a few counts of this clonotype. The chain carries TRBV6-5 and TRBJ2-2; D not certain. Deletions cut 6 bases from V and 7 bases from J, with 6 bases between. Germline V gene sequence: CDR1 MNHEY, CDR2 SVGAGI. The CDR3 is made up of 11 amino acids. CDR3 DNA: TGTGCCAGCAGATCGCTCGGGGAGCTGTTTTTT. Protein product: CASRSLGELFF.

The V call is TRBV18, the J call TRBJ2-1, with 10 bases matching TRBD2. Germline V CDR1 and CDR2: KGHSH, LQKENI. J lost 8 bases, V lost 6 bases, and 7 bases had no gene match. The CDR3 has 14 residues. In DNA, the CDR3 is TGTGCCAGCTCTCCAGCGGGGGGGCCTGATGAGCAGTTCTTC. This sequence encodes CASSPAGGPDEQFF.

V usage is TRBV4-1 and J usage is TRBJ2-3, with D perhaps matching TRBD1 or TRBD2 (5 bases each). The germline V and J ends were trimmed by 0 bases and 0 bases, with 10 bases remaining between them. Germline assignment: CDR1 MGHRA and CDR2 YSYEKL. The CDR3 consists of 16 residues. DNA for the CDR3: TGCGCCAGCAGCCAAGATAACGGGGCTAGCACAGATACGCAGTATTTT. Protein: CASSQDNGASTDTQYF.

This clonotype came up a few times. The chain employs TRBV9 and TRBJ1-1; 11 bases line up with TRBD1. Trimming at V came to 4 bases and at J to 11 bases, leaving 16 bases not matched to a gene. Germline CDR1 and CDR2: SGDLS and YYNGEE. This CDR3 has 16 amino acids. The CDR3 region is CASSPHGPGQGDPAFF. In DNA form, the CDR3 reads TGTGCCAGCAGCCCTCACGGGCCGGGACAGGGGGATCCTGCTTTCTTT.

The table lists this clonotype with a few counts. The rearrangement joins TRBV15 to TRBJ2-5, with 7 nucleotides matching TRBD1. The CDR3 spans 14 residues. The germline V gene encodes CDR1 LNHNV and CDR2 YYDKDF (reference sequence). V was clipped by 4 bases and J by 5 bases; unmatched bases: 7. CDR3 region: CATSKRQGPETQYF. The CDR3 DNA reads as TGTGCCACCAGCAAGAGACAGGGTCCGGAGACCCAGTACTTC.

The sample holds a few counts of this clonotype. This chain connects TRBV9 to TRBJ2-7; D may be TRBD1 or TRBD2 (5 bases each). V was pared by 0 bases and J by 0 bases, with 13 bases between. Germline loops: CDR1 SGDLS, CDR2 YYNGEE. The CDR3 is 16 amino acids. CDR3 region: CASSVGTGTVSYEQYF. For the CDR3, the DNA is TGTGCCAGCAGCGTAGGAACCGGGACGGTCTCCTACGAGCAGTACTTC.

This clonotype was picked up a small number of times. The chain couples TRBV6-5 to TRBJ2-1; TRBD2 matches at 7 bases. CDR3 length: 16 amino acids. Germline CDR1 is MNHEY and CDR2 is SVGAGI. V lost 4 bases to trimming and J lost 2 bases; unmatched junction nucleotides: 8. CDR3 sequence reads: CASSFREGLAYNEQFF. Here the CDR3 DNA reads TGTGCCAGCAGTTTTAGGGAGGGCCTCGCCTACAATGAGCAGTTCTTC.

The rearrangement joins TRBV5-5 to TRBJ2-1; D is unresolved. Germline V gene sequence: CDR1 SGHKS, CDR2 YYEKEE (reference sequence). Trimming took off 4 bases at V and 2 bases at J, with 19 bases between the two ends. The CDR3 length is 17 residues. Here the CDR3 DNA reads TGTGCCAGCAGCCCTTCGGGCTTGGGCGGTCCCTACAATGAGCAGTTCTTC. Translated, it gives CASSPSGLGGPYNEQFF.

This clonotype was seen at least ten times. The chain combines TRBV5-6 with TRBJ2-1; 9 positions agree with TRBD2. Trimming removed 1 base from V and 2 bases from J; junction bases left unmatched: 1. CDR1 is SGHDT, CDR2 YYEEEE, per germline. The CDR3 contains 15 residues. CDR3 DNA: TGTGCCAGCAGCTTGCCTAGCGGGGCCTACAATGAGCAGTTCTTC. This gives the protein CASSLPSGAYNEQFF.

This clonotype appeared a few times. The chain employs TRBV7-9 and TRBJ2-1, with D perhaps matching TRBD2 (7 bases). Per the germline V gene, CDR1 is SEHNR and CDR2 is FQNEAQ (reference sequence). The CDR3 is 12 amino acids. The V end was cut by 1 base, the J end by 12 bases, with 10 bases between. The CDR3 here is CASSLGGGGQFF. CDR3 bases: TGTGCCAGCAGCTTAGGGGGAGGGGGGCAGTTCTTC.